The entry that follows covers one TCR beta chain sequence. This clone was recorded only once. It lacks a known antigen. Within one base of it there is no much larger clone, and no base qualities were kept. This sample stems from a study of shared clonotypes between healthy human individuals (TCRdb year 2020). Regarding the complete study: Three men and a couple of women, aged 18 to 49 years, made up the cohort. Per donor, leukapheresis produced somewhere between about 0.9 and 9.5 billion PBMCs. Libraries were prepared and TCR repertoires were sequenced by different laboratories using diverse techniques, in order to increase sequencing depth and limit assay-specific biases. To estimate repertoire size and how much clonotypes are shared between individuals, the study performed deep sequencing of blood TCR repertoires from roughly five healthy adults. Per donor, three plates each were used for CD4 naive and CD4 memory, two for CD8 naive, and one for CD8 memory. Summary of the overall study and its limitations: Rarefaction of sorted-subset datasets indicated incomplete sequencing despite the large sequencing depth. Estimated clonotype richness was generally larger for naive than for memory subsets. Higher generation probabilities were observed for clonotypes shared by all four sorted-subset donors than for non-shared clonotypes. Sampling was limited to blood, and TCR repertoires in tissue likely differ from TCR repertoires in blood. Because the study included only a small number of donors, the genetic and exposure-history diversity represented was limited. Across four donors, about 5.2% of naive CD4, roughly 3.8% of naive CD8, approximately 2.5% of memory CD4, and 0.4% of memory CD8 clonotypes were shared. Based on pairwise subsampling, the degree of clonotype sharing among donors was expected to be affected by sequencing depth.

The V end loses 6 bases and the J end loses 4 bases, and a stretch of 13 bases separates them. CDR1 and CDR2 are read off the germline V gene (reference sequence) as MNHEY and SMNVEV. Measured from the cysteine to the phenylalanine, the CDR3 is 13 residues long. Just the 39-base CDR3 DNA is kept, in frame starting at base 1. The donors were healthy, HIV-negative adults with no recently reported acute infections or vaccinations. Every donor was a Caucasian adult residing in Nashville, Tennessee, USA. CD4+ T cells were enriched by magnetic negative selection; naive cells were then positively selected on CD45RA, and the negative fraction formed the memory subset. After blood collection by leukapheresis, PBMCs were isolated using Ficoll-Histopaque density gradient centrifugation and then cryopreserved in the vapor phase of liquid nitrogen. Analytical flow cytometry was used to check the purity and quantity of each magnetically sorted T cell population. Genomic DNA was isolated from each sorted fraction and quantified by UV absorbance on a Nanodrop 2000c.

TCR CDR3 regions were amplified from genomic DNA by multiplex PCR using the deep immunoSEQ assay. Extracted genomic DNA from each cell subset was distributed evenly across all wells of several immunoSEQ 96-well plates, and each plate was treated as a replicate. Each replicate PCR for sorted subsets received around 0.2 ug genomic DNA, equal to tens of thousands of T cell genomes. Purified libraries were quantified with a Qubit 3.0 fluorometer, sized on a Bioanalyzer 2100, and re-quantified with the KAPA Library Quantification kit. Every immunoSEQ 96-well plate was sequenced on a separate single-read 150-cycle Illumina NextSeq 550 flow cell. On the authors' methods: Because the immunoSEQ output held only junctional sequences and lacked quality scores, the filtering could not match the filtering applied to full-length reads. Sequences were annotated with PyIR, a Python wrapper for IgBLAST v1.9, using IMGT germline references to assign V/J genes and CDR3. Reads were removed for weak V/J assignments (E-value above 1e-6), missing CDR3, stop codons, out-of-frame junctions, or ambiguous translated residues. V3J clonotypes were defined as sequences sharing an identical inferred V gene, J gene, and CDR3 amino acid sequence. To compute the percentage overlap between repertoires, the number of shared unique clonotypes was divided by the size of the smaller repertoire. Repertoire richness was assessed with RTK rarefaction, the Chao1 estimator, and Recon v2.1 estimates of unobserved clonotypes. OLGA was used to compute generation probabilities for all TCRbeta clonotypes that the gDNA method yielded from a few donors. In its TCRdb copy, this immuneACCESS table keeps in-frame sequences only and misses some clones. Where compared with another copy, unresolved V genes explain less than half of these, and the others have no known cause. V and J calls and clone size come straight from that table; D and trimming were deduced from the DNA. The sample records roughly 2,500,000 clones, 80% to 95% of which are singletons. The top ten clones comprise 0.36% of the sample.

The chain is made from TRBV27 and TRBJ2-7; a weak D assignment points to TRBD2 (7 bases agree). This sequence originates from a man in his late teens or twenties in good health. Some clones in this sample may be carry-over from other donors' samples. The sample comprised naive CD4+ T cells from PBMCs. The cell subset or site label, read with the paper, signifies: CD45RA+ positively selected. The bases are TGTGCCAGCAGCCTAGGGGGGGTATACGAGCAGTACTTC. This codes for CASSLGGVYEQYF.